This TCR beta chain was recovered during a study of CXCR3-negative and CXCR3-positive naive CD8 T cells (dated by TCRdb to the late 2010s). About the investigation overall: In total, 130 million to 150 million TRB reads were obtained, which works out to roughly 1.5 +/- 0.3 million reads per library. The diversity and physicochemical repertoire analyses included around 10 donors pooled from two independent experiments. TRBV-TRBJ cluster analysis included naive subsets from a handful of donors and memory cells from 3 donors. What the research found in general, with its limitations: Compared with CXCR3-negative naive cells, CXCR3-positive naive cells had TRB CDR3s with higher hydrophobicity (lower Kidera factor 4), lower energy, and higher strength and volume indices. Both naive subsets had comparably high repertoire diversity, while memory CD8+ T cells had much lower repertoire diversity. Because surface CD5, which has been linked to self-reactivity in mice, was comparable between naive subsets, TCR interaction strength was also inferred from TRB CDR3 physicochemical properties. Similar TRBV-TRBJ usage was shown by naive CXCR3-negative and CXCR3-positive cells from the same donor, whereas distinct patterns were shown by memory cells. Because CXCR3 expression was partially decreased after cryopreservation, freshly isolated PBMCs were used for most assays.

The CDR1 and CDR2 encoded by the germline V gene (reference sequence) are DFQATT and SNEGSKA. There are 20 amino acids in the CDR3, from cysteine to phenylalanine inclusive. No coding sequence is recorded. TCRdb records NextSeq 550 as the sequencer. The Human TCR Profiling Kit (MiLaboratory) was used to make UMI-labeled 5' RACE TRB cDNA libraries. cDNA synthesis used the entire amount of extracted RNA, and PCR amplification then used the entire amount of cDNA produced. Libraries were prepared in parallel using an identical number of PCR cycles. The authors processed their data as follows. About 49,000 +/- 11,000 unique UMI-labeled TRB cDNA molecules per library were extracted with MIGEC and MiXCR, with at least two reads per UMI required. Each library averaged roughly 40,000 +/- 10,000 functional in-frame TRB CDR3 nucleotide clonotypes without stop codons. After downsampling to 5000 UMI-labeled TRB molecules per sample, diversity metrics, including normalized Shannon-Wiener and Chao1, were computed in VDJtools. VDJtools computed clonotype-size-weighted physicochemical properties of the central five CDR3 residues: interaction energy, strength, volume and Kidera factor 4. Based on TCRdb reprocessing of the reads, there is one entry per CDR3 protein sequence, and DNA is missing. The V and J calls reflect TCRdb's pipeline rather than the authors' work. The sample's clone listing holds some 67,000 distinct CDR3 sequences. The ten largest make up 1.5% of the sample.

As to this clonotype: The antigen it binds to is not known.

Each CD8+ T cell subset was flow-sorted in triplicate, with some 300,000 cells per subset placed directly into RLT lysis buffer. Naive CD8+ T cells were defined stringently as CD45RO-CCR7+CD27+CD95- to exclude memory contaminants. Peripheral blood mononuclear cells were isolated from buffy coats by standard density gradient centrifugation. A FACSAria III was used to flow-sort naive CD8+ T cells into CXCR3-negative and CXCR3-positive populations. Total RNA was extracted from sorted cells with an RNeasy Mini Kit. The TCR sequence derives from a human donor in good health. Some clones in this sample may be carry-over from other donors' samples. Sequencing input: naive CXCR3- CD8+ T cells from blood. Per the publication, the cell subset or site label means: CD45RO-CCR7+CD27+CD95- naive CD8+ T cells lacking CXCR3 (TNR3-). Recombination joined TRBV20-1 with TRBJ2-7; TCRdb names TRBD2, which stays unverified in the absence of DNA. For the CDR3, the sequence is CSAQRRLDGASGGRRYEQYF.